This T cell receptor (beta chain) was recovered during a study of T cells in Graves' hyperthyroidism and ophthalmopathy. About the study: Before treatment of any kind, peripheral blood was taken at initial diagnosis.

In germline, CDR1 is ENHRY, CDR2 SYGVKD. V lost 0 bases and J lost 0, with 12 bases in between. The CDR3 is 17 amino acids. Exclusion of patients followed from uncontrolled infection, other autoimmune disease, pregnancy or lactation. The sample of blood was obtained at first hyperthyroidism diagnosis (before any ophthalmopathy symptoms). The investigators amplified TCR beta CDR3 regions from RNA transcripts. First-round RT-PCR of the TCR CDR3 relied on the HTBI primer set. One entry per CDR3 protein results from TCRdb running MiXCR on the multiplex PCR reads. The sample consists of nearly 600,000 distinct CDR3 sequences, more than 11% of them appearing once.

This TCR was recovered from a young woman with Graves' hyperthyroidism that later progressed to Graves' ophthalmopathy. Sequenced material: blood. The V call is TRBV10-3, the J call TRBJ2-1, with a weak D call TRBD2 (5 bases). The CDR3 sequence is CAISESSGISSYNEQFF. The CDR3 DNA is TGTGCCATCAGTGAGTCCTCCGGGATAAGCTCCTACAATGAGCAGTTCTTC.